The rows below give T cell receptor beta chains drawn from one sample of a study of beta chain features in type 1 diabetes. This table comes from immunoSEQ multiplex PCR, and its TCRdb copy is limited to in-frame clones, with some not included. The sample holds hundreds of thousands of clones, 10% to 15% seen once. Sequencing was performed on naive CD4+ T cells from blood. These receptor sequences come from a man younger than 30 with type 1 diabetes. Both conserved end residues are trimmed from each CDR3.

J gene,V gene,CDR3 protein
TRBJ1-1,TRBV6-6,ASKDGYEAF
TRBJ1-5,TRBV7-9,ASSQAPGVNQPQH
TRBJ2-7,TRBV7-2,ASSLLGTGAYEQY
TRBJ2-5,TRBV2,ASSGLAGVAAETQY
TRBJ2-7,TRBV5-4,ASSRTAGPRYEQY
TRBJ2-3,TRBV11-2,ASSLGGGGFTDTQY
TRBJ1-4,TRBV28,ASSLRGNEKLF
TRBJ1-2,TRBV11-2,ASSLDRRGYT
TRBJ2-2,TRBV30,AWSPQGTGELF
TRBJ2-2,TRBV19,ASSTTPEDTGELF
TRBJ1-2,TRBV9,ASSVTGGNDGYT
TRBJ2-3,TRBV7-9,ASSRPGAGRGPDTQY
TRBJ1-3,TRBV25-1,ASSEARGRGNTIY
TRBJ2-1,TRBV11-1,ASSFRGGGYEQF
TRBJ1-4,TRBV30,AWSAVPNEKLF
TRBJ1-2,TRBV13,ASSLLQGYGYT